The 2 T cell receptor beta chains listed next were all sequenced from one sample in a study of neurological immune-mediated disorders. TCRdb independently ran MiXCR on the 5' RACE reads; one entry per CDR3 protein. Of about 58,000 distinct CDR3 sequences listed, about 3.4% are singletons. The sequenced sample consisted of PBMCs. The origin of the receptors is a woman in her sixties or seventies with multiple sclerosis.

This clonotype has a count of ten or more. The CDR3 nucleotides are TGCAGCGTTGTTGGTTTGGGGGCCTTAGGCGGGACCCAGTACTTC. Protein product: CSVVGLGALGGTQYF. The rearrangement links TRBV29-1 to TRBJ2-5, with a tentative D call TRBD1 (6 bases). The CDR3 runs to 15 residues. Germline lookup yields CDR1 SQVTM and CDR2 ANQGSEA. Trimming shortened V by 4 bases and J by 7 bases, and 22 bases separated the two germline ends.

The table lists this clonotype with many counts. J is TRBJ1-1 and V is TRBV28; perhaps TRBD1 as D (5 bases). The V gene's germline CDR1 is MDHEN and CDR2 SYDVKM. The CDR3 runs 16 residues. V lost 4 bases and J lost 6, with 21 bases in between. The CDR3 reads CASSSSSRGMGAEAFF. The DNA of the CDR3 is TGTGCCAGCAGTTCGTCATCCAGAGGGATGGGGGCTGAAGCTTTCTTT.